This entry lists 27 T cell receptor beta chains sequenced from one sample in a study of T cells in Graves' hyperthyroidism and ophthalmopathy. Amplification of TCR beta CDR3 regions used RNA as the template. In the first-round RT-PCR of the TCR CDR3, the HTBI primer set was used. TCRdb fed the multiplex PCR reads into MiXCR, producing one record per CDR3 protein. This sample has 270,000 or so distinct CDR3 sequences, with under 30% found just once. Material: blood. The receptors originated from a man between 40 and 49 years old with Graves' hyperthyroidism that later progressed to Graves' ophthalmopathy.

This clonotype was found many times. The chain is built from TRBV20-1 and TRBJ1-5, with D unclear. This CDR3 has 14 amino acids. V lost 2 bases and J 4 bases, leaving 12 bases between the germline ends. CDR1 is DFQATT, CDR2 SNEGSKA, per germline (reference sequence). The CDR3, as DNA: TGCAGTGCTAGATCAGGCGCCCTTAATCAGCCCCAGCATTTT. Translation: CSARSGALNQPQHF.

Worth noting for this clonotype: Germline is not matched at one junction end, which may reflect a read error. The V gene is TRBV28, the J gene TRBJ1-6; possibly TRBD1 for D (5 bases). The germline V gene has CDR1 MDHEN and CDR2 SYDVKM. The CDR3 runs 14 residues. CDR3 DNA: TGTGCCAACAGTTTGGGTCAGGGCAATTCACCCCTCCACTTT. This codes for CANSLGQGNSPLHF.

This clonotype has ten or more counts. The chain employs TRBV15 and TRBJ1-2; TRBD1 matches 8 bases. There are 14 residues in the CDR3. Trimming at V came to 5 bases and at J to 7 bases, leaving 9 bases not matched to a gene. Germline CDR1 LNHNV, CDR2 YYDKDF (reference sequence). The CDR3: CATSLRGQGGGYTF. Here the CDR3 DNA reads TGTGCCACCAGCTTAAGAGGACAGGGTGGTGGCTACACCTTC.

This clonotype was detected ten times or more. The V gene is TRBV27, the J gene TRBJ2-5, with TRBD2 matching over 9 bases. Germline CDR1 reads MNHEY; CDR2 reads SMNVEV (reference sequence). This CDR3 is 16 amino acids long. The J segment lost 4 bases and the V segment lost 1 base, leaving 7 bases of the junction unmatched. The CDR3 loop reads CASSLLSGRRAETQYF. CDR3 nucleotide sequence: TGTGCCAGCAGTTTATTAAGCGGGAGGAGGGCAGAGACCCAGTACTTC.

Ten or more counts support this clonotype. This chain joins TRBV12-3 or TRBV12-4 and TRBJ1-1; the D is unclear. This CDR3 has 14 amino acids. Trimming cost V 5 bases and J 1 base, with 11 bases left between them. CDR3 region: CASSPRLENTEAFF. DNA of the CDR3: TGTGCCAGCAGTCCCCGACTGGAGAACACTGAAGCTTTCTTT.

This clonotype was seen ten or more times. In DNA form, the CDR3 reads TGTGCCAGCAGTTTGTACGGGGGACATGAGCAGTACTTC. Translating it yields CASSLYGGHEQYF. The chain recombines TRBV6-2 or TRBV6-3 with TRBJ2-7; D tentatively reads TRBD1 or TRBD2 (6 bases each). The CDR3 consists of 13 residues. Trimming shortened V by 4 bases and J by 7 bases, and 14 bases separated the two germline ends. In germline, CDR1 is MNHEY, CDR2 SVGEGT.

The table lists this clonotype with many counts. This chain uses TRBV7-9 with TRBJ1-2, with unresolved D. V was shortened by 6 bases and J by 2 bases, with 10 bases between the two germline ends. The CDR3 totals 13 residues. Germline loops: CDR1 SEHNR, CDR2 FQNEAQ (reference sequence). CDR3 amino acids: CASSGSENYGYTF. The DNA for the CDR3 is TGTGCCAGCAGTGGATCAGAAAACTATGGCTACACCTTC.

This clonotype was found many times. J is TRBJ1-2 and V is TRBV12-3 or TRBV12-4, with 7 nucleotides matching TRBD1. J was trimmed by 8 bases and V by 5 bases; bases with no gene match: 8. This CDR3 spans 13 amino acids. The CDR3 region has the DNA TGTGCCAGCAGTAGACAGGGAATGGAGGGCTACACCTTC. As protein: CASSRQGMEGYTF.

This clonotype occurred many times. This chain links TRBV6-1 with TRBJ1-2; D is uncertain. Per the germline V gene, CDR1 is MNHNS and CDR2 is SASEGT. V lost 3 bases and J 7 bases, leaving 6 bases between the germline ends. The CDR3 spans 11 residues. The CDR3 loop is CASSDQLGYTF. The CDR3 coding sequence is TGTGCCAGCAGTGATCAGCTTGGCTACACCTTC.

The CDR3, as DNA: TGCAGCGTTGAATCTTGGGGACAAGGGGCCCAGTACTTC. Translation: CSVESWGQGAQYF. This chain joins TRBV29-1 and TRBJ2-5; the D gene is possibly TRBD1 (6 bases). The CDR3 spans 13 residues. CDR1 and CDR2 (germline): SQVTM, ANQGSEA. Trimming took 2 bases from V and 9 from J, leaving 16 bases between them.

This clonotype was counted ten times or more. The chain links TRBV24-1 to TRBJ2-2, with TRBD2 matching 11 bases. Per the germline V gene, CDR1 is KGHDR and CDR2 is SFDVKD. The trim removed 4 bases at V and 1 base at J, leaving 7 bases unmatched. This CDR3 has 18 residues. The CDR3 protein is CATSDPTGTSGNTGELFF. Here the CDR3 DNA reads TGTGCCACCAGTGACCCGACCGGGACTAGCGGGAACACCGGGGAGCTGTTTTTT.

This clonotype came up many times. The chain carries TRBV4-1 and TRBJ2-5; 8 nucleotides agree with TRBD2. The CDR3 is made up of 15 amino acids. The germline CDR1 and CDR2 sequences are MGHRA and YSYEKL. The V gene end was trimmed by 0 bases and the J gene end by 5 bases; junction bases not matched to a gene: 5. For the CDR3, the DNA is TGCGCCAGCAGCCAAGAACGCGGGAGGATGGAGACCCAGTACTTC. Translation gives CASSQERGRMETQYF.

In its sample, this clonotype was seen many times. CDR3 region: CASSLMTGELFF. In DNA form, the CDR3 reads TGTGCCAGCAGCTTAATGACCGGGGAGCTGTTTTTT. The rearrangement uses TRBV7-3 and TRBJ2-2; D unclear. V lost 1 base to trimming and J lost 5 bases, with 2 bases between them. CDR3 size: 12 residues. CDR1 and CDR2 (germline): SGHTA, FQGTGA.

This chain links TRBV19 with TRBJ1-5; D gene ambiguous. In germline, CDR1 is LNHDA, CDR2 SQIVND (reference sequence). The CDR3 length is 13 residues. V was pared by 4 bases and J by 5 bases, with 9 bases between. The CDR3 DNA follows: TGTGCCAGTAGTACGGACTGGGATCAGCCCCAGCATTTT. The encoded protein is CASSTDWDQPQHF.

In this sample, this clonotype turned up many times. The chain joins TRBV5-8 to TRBJ2-7; TRBD2 matches at 7 bases. The CDR3 sequence is 14 residues long. The ends lost 4 bases at V and 1 base at J; junction bases unmatched: 5. Germline CDR1 and CDR2: SGHTS and YDEGEE. The CDR3 protein is CASSPGLVSYEQYF. DNA of the CDR3: TGTGCCAGCAGCCCTGGACTAGTTTCCTACGAGCAGTACTTC.

This clonotype was seen ten or more times. J is TRBJ1-2 and V is TRBV11-2; TRBD1 might be the D (6 bases). CDR3 size: 16 residues. Germline assignment: CDR1 SGHAT and CDR2 FQNNGV. V lost 0 bases and J lost 3, with 14 bases in between. The CDR3 sequence is CASSLDQGTVDYGYTF. CDR3 in DNA: TGTGCCAGCAGCTTAGATCAGGGGACGGTGGACTATGGCTACACCTTC.

This clonotype has a count of ten or more. This chain connects TRBV27 to TRBJ1-1, with D uncertain. Germline assignment: CDR1 MNHEY and CDR2 SMNVEV (reference sequence). CDR3 length: 12 residues. Trimming stripped 6 bases from V and 1 base from J, with 6 bases between. CDR3 DNA sequence: TGTGCCAGCAGGACGTGGAACACTGAAGCTTTCTTT. Amino acid sequence: CASRTWNTEAFF.

This clonotype was detected ten times or more. The J gene is TRBJ1-1, the V gene TRBV20-1; D unclear. Germline V CDR1 and CDR2: DFQATT, SNEGSKA (reference sequence). The V gene lost 2 bases and the J gene lost 1 base, with 2 bases spanning the gap. This CDR3 contains 11 residues. The CDR3 loop is CSARPNTEAFF. The CDR3 nucleotides are TGCAGTGCTAGACCGAACACTGAAGCTTTCTTT.

This clonotype was seen at least ten times. The chain has TRBV2 and TRBJ2-5; 7 bases are a match to TRBD1. Germline CDR1 SNHLY, CDR2 FYNNEI. CDR3 size: 13 residues. The trim removed 6 bases at V and 3 bases at J, leaving 4 bases unmatched. CDR3: CASRYTGEETQYF. CDR3 coding DNA: TGTGCCAGCAGATACACAGGGGAAGAGACCCAGTACTTC.

This clonotype was seen at least ten times. The V and J genes are TRBV9 and TRBJ2-5, with 7 bases matching TRBD1. The V and J ends lost 2 bases and 4 bases, in that order; junction bases with no gene match: 2. The CDR3 extends over 13 amino acids. Germline V gene data show CDR1 as SGDLS and CDR2 as YYNGEE. CDR3 amino acids: CASSVTGVETQYF. The DNA for the CDR3 is TGTGCCAGCAGCGTCACAGGGGTAGAGACCCAGTACTTC. Full variable domain (outside the CDR3, taken from reference TRBV9 and TRBJ2-5): DSGVTQTPKHLITATGQRVTLRCSPRSGDLSVYWYQQSLDQGLQFLIQYYNGEERAKGNILERFSAQQFPDLHSELNLSSLELGDSALYFCASSVTGVETQYFGPGTRLLVL.

In the case of this clonotype: Just one base apart from a much larger clone, this may be a read error. The gene calls are TRBV5-5 and TRBJ1-1; D is ambiguous. The CDR3 extends over 14 amino acids. CDR1 and CDR2 (germline): SGHKS, YYEKEE (reference sequence). This CDR3 is CAGSLSMANTEAFF. As DNA, the CDR3 is TGTGCCGGCAGCTTGTCTATGGCTAACACTGAAGCTTTCTTT.

This clonotype was detected only a few times. The chain is built from TRBV6-1 and TRBJ2-5, with D tentatively TRBD1 (6 bases). The CDR3 spans 14 residues. Looked up from germline, CDR1 is MNHNS and CDR2 is SASEGT. Trimming left V 5 bases short and J 0 bases short, with 10 bases between. The CDR3 spells CASSIRTDQETQYF. The CDR3 DNA follows: TGTGCCAGCAGTATCAGGACAGACCAAGAGACCCAGTACTTC.

This clonotype was picked up many times. The V gene is TRBV29-1, the J gene TRBJ1-2; D is undetermined. This CDR3 has 16 residues. Per the germline V gene, CDR1 is SQVTM and CDR2 is ANQGSEA. The V gene lost 3 bases and the J gene lost 6 bases, with 23 bases spanning the gap. The CDR3 DNA reads TGCAGCGTTGAGTTTTCGAGAGGCCAGTCCTTACATGGCTACACCTTC. This codes for CSVEFSRGQSLHGYTF.

This clonotype has a count of ten or more. The V gene is TRBV6-1, the J gene TRBJ1-5; a possible D gene is TRBD1 (5 bases). Germline-derived CDR1 and CDR2 are MNHNS and SASEGT. The V end lost 2 bases, the J end lost 5 bases, and 16 bases lay between the germline ends. This CDR3 has 16 amino acids. For the CDR3, the DNA is TGTGCCAGCAGTGAATTCAGGGCGAGCGGTGATCAGCCCCAGCATTTT. Its protein product is CASSEFRASGDQPQHF.

This clonotype occurred a few times. V usage is TRBV20-1 and J usage is TRBJ2-5; tentative D call: TRBD1 (5 bases). The CDR3 extends over 14 amino acids. Per the germline V gene, CDR1 is DFQATT and CDR2 is SNEGSKA (reference sequence). V shed 1 base and J shed 5 bases, with 14 bases lying between them. In DNA form, the CDR3 reads TGCAGTGCTAGAGGGCAGGGCAGATTTGAGACCCAGTACTTC. It encodes CSARGQGRFETQYF.

This clonotype has a count of ten or more. V usage is TRBV20-1 and J usage is TRBJ1-1, with D possibly being TRBD1 (6 bases). Germline V gives CDR1 DFQATT, CDR2 SNEGSKA (reference sequence). V lost 1 base, J lost 1 base, and 10 bases lay in between. The CDR3 sequence is 14 residues long. CDR3 coding DNA: TGCAGTGCTAGAGCGGGACATCCGAACACTGAAGCTTTCTTT. It translates to CSARAGHPNTEAFF.

This clonotype has at least ten counts. V and J are TRBV20-1 and TRBJ1-5; 7 bases are a match to TRBD1. Germline V gives CDR1 DFQATT, CDR2 SNEGSKA (reference sequence). The CDR3 is 13 residues long. Germline trimming cut 6 bases from V and 2 bases from J; bases unmatched to any gene: 4. This CDR3 is CSALGQGNQPQHF. CDR3 nucleotide sequence: TGCAGTGCCCTTGGACAGGGCAATCAGCCCCAGCATTTT.